A few counts support the clone carrying this TCR beta chain. Antigen unknown. V was cut by 10 bases and J by 0 bases, with 19 bases left in between. CDR3 length: 16 residues. The V gene's germline CDR1 is MNHNS and CDR2 SASEGT. The data derive from a study of early T cells in non-severe SARS-CoV-2 infection. Study background: Chains stayed unpaired after sequencing of bulk RNA from unsorted whole blood. Notes on the study in general: CD4 and private specificities were missed by VDJdb matching, which favored anti-spike CD8 responses.

Researchers attached unique molecular identifiers to individual cDNA molecules. TCRdb itself ran the 5' RACE reads through MiXCR, one entry per CDR3 protein. The repertoire includes approximately 97,000 distinct CDR3 sequences, approximately 11% of them detected once, and around 4.6% sits in the top ten. This specimen was whole blood, taken at baseline. This chain uses TRBV6-1 with TRBJ2-1; unclear D gene. The clonotype comes from an adult who was a healthcare worker with PCR-confirmed SARS-CoV-2 infection or an uninfected control (not recorded which). The CDR3, as DNA: TGTGCCACCCAGCAGGCCGCCGGAGACTCCTACAATGAGCAGTTCTTC. It yields the protein CATQQAAGDSYNEQFF.